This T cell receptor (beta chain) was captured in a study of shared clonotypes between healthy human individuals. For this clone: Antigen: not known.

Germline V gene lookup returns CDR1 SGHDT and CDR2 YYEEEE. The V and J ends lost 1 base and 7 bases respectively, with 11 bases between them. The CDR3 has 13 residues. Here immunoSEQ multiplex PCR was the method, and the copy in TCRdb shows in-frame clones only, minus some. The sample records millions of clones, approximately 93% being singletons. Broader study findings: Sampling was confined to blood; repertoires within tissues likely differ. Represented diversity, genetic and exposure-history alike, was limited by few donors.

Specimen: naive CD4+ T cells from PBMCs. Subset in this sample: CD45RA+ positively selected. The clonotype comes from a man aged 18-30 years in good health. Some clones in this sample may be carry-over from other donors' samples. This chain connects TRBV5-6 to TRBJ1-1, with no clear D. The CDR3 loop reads CASSLKEIIEAFF. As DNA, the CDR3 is TGTGCCAGCAGCTTGAAAGAGATAATTGAAGCTTTCTTT. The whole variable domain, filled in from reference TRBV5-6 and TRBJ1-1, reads DAGVTQSPTHLIKTRGQQVTLRCSPKSGHDTVSWYQQALGQGPQFIFQYYEEEERQRGNFPDRFSGHQFPNYSSELNVNALLLGDSALYLCASSLKEIIEAFFGQGTRLTVV.